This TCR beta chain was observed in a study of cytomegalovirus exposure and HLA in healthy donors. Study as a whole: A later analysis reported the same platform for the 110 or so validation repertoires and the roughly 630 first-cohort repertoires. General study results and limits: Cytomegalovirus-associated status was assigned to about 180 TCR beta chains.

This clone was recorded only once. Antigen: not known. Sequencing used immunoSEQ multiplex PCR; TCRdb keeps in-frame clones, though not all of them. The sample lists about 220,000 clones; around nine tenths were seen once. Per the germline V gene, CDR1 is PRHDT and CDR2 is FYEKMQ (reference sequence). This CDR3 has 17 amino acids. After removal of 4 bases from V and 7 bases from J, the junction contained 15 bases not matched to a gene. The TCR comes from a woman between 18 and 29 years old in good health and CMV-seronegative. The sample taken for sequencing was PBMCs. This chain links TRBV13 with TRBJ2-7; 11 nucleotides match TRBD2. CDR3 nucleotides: TGTGCCAGCAGCTCAAGTAGCGGGAGGGCCGGTTTGCGTGAGCAGTACTTC. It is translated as CASSSSSGRAGLREQYF.